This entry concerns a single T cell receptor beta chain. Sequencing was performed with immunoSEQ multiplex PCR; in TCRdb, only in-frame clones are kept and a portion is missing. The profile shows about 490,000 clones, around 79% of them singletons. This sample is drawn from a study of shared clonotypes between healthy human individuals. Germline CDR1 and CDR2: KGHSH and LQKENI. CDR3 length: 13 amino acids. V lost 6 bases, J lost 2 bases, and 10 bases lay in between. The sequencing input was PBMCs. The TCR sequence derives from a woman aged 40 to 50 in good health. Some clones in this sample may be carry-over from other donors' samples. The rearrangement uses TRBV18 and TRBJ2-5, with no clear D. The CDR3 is CASSEDVQETQYF. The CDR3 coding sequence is TGTGCCAGCTCCGAGGACGTGCAAGAGACCCAGTACTTC.